This T cell receptor (beta chain) comes out of a study of CD8+CD57+ T cells in acquired aplastic anemia. Study-wide background: Sorted CD4+ and CD8+ cell DNA averaged approximately 3.4 ug. General study findings and limits: Controls and patients did not differ significantly in CD8+ Simpson's diversity. Roughly 31 CD8+ CDR3 sequences were shared between patients and controls.

On this clonotype itself: Its matching antigen is unknown.

TCR beta VDJ and CDR3 profiling used genomic DNA as template. TCRdb recomputed calls from the reads with MiXCR, one row per CDR3 protein. The sample lists some 120,000 distinct CDR3 sequences, 48% occurring once. Trimming left V 1 base short and J 8 bases short, with 12 bases between. The CDR3 covers 15 residues. Germline-derived CDR1 and CDR2 are SNHLY and FYNNEI. Material for sequencing was sorted CD4+, CD8+, or CD8+CD57+ T cells (not recorded which) from PBMCs. This sequence originates from a human donor in good health, serving as a control. The V gene is TRBV2, the J gene TRBJ1-6; D is uncertain. The CDR3 is CASSEVGLRDSPLHF. The CDR3 DNA is TGTGCCAGCAGTGAAGTCGGCCTGAGAGATTCACCCCTCCACTTT. The variable domain in full, completed from reference TRBV2 and TRBJ1-6, reads EPEVTQTPSHQVTQMGQEVILRCVPISNHLYFYWYRQILGQKVEFLVSFYNNEISEKSEIFDDQFSVERPDGSNFTLKIRSTKLEDSAMYFCASSEVGLRDSPLHFGNGTRLTVT.